These T cell receptor beta chains were read from a single sample in a study of T-cell reconstitution after alpha-beta-depleted transplantation in children. TCRdb analysed the PCR reads with MiXCR anew, one entry per CDR3 protein. The sample has 450,000 to 600,000 distinct CDR3 sequences; 10% to 15% are singletons. This specimen was PBMCs, mostly from graft donor cells, taken 360 days after TCRalphabeta/CD19-depleted stem cell transplant. The receptors were sampled from a male patient younger than 18 who had a stem cell transplant for acute myeloid leukemia, so the T cells may come from the graft donor. The CDR3 runs from the conserved cysteine through the conserved F or W. D genes are given only for firm matches. Only some rows state a clone size, as once, few, many or a class for expanded clones.

>NA|TRBD2|TRBJ2-2|TRBV7-7
TGTGCTAGCAGACCAGTTGCGGGAGGTTCCACCGGGGAGCTGTTTTTT
CASRPVAGGSTGELFF
>NA|TRBD2|TRBJ2-7|TRBV10-3
TGTGCCATCAGTGAGGGACAGCCGGGACTAGGAGCCGAGCAGTACTTC
CAISEGQPGLGAEQYF
>many|TRBD2|TRBJ2-7|TRBV6-1
TGTGCCAGCCAAGGGGCTAGCGGGAGATACGAGCAGTACTTC
CASQGASGRYEQYF
>NA|TRBD2|TRBJ2-1|TRBV20-1
TGCAGTGCGACCGGGACTAGCGGGAGGAGCTCCTACAATGAGCAGTTCTTC
CSATGTSGRSSYNEQFF
>few|TRBD2|TRBJ2-1|TRBV4-3
TGCGCCAGCAGCCAAGATAGGAGCGGGAGATCCTACAATGAGCAGTTCTTC
CASSQDRSGRSYNEQFF
>NA|TRBD1|TRBJ2-1|TRBV25-1
TGTGCCAGCAGCTACACAGGGGCCATTGGGGATGAGCAGTTCTTC
CASSYTGAIGDEQFF
>NA|TRBD2|TRBJ2-3|TRBV6-2/TRBV6-3
TGTGCCAGCAGTTATGATCTTCTCCGTGGTAGCGGGAAAGTTGATACGCAGTATTTT
CASSYDLLRGSGKVDTQYF
>NA|NA|TRBJ1-1|TRBV12-3/TRBV12-4
TGTGCCAGCAGATCCGGACACCCGAACACTGAAGCTTTCTTT
CASRSGHPNTEAFF
>NA|NA|TRBJ2-7|TRBV7-6
TGTGCCAGCAGCAAACCAACCTACGAGCAGTACTTC
CASSKPTYEQYF
>few|NA|TRBJ2-7|TRBV7-2
TGTGCCAGCAGCCCTAGCGGCCGGGACAGTTCCTCCTACGAGCAGTACTTC
CASSPSGRDSSSYEQYF
>NA|NA|TRBJ1-1|TRBV19
TGTGCCAGTAGTGCGACGACAGGCCTGAACACTGAAGCTTTCTTT
CASSATTGLNTEAFF
>few|TRBD2|TRBJ2-7|TRBV4-2
TGTGCCAGCAGCCAAGATCGGCTAGCGGAGGTTCGGGGCTCCTACGAGCAGTACTTC
CASSQDRLAEVRGSYEQYF
>NA|NA|TRBJ2-1|TRBV7-2
TGTGCCAGCAGCTTATTTAAAACAGGACCTACGGGCTCCTACAATGAGCAGTTCTTC
CASSLFKTGPTGSYNEQFF
>many|TRBD2|TRBJ2-7|TRBV11-3
TGTGCCAGCAGCTTTCTCTGGACTAGCGGGGTCTCCTCCTACGAGCAGTACTTC
CASSFLWTSGVSSYEQYF
>NA|NA|TRBJ2-7|TRBV28
TGTGCCAGCAGTTTATTAGGGTCGTTTAACGAGCAGTACTTC
CASSLLGSFNEQYF
>NA|NA|TRBJ2-7|TRBV5-1
TGCGCCAGCAGCTTAAGACAGTCCGATGTGAGGACTACCCAGCAGTACTTC
CASSLRQSDVRTTQQYF
>NA|TRBD2|TRBJ2-5|TRBV28
TGTGCCAGCAGTCGGGGACTAGCCCCTCCGGCCGAGACCCAGTACTTC
CASSRGLAPPAETQYF
>many|NA|TRBJ2-1|TRBV27
TGTGCCAGCTGTCCTTGGGCCCTAAGCTCCTACAATGAGCAGTTCTTC
CASCPWALSSYNEQFF
>NA|TRBD2|TRBJ2-2|TRBV10-3
TGTGCCATCAGTATTGCTAGCGGAGACACCGGGGAGCTGTTTTTT
CAISIASGDTGELFF
>few|NA|TRBJ2-1|TRBV7-3
TGTGCCAGCAGCTTATGGCCCGACAGGAATGAGCAGTTCTTC
CASSLWPDRNEQFF
>few|NA|TRBJ2-7|TRBV24-1
TGTGCCACCAGTGACCCAGGGCAGGGGAGCTCCTACGAGCAGTACTTC
CATSDPGQGSSYEQYF
>few|TRBD2|TRBJ2-2|TRBV4-3
TGCGCCAGCAGCCAAGCGGGAGGGGTCACCGGGGAGCTGTTTTTT
CASSQAGGVTGELFF
>many|NA|TRBJ1-1|TRBV9
TGTGCCAGCAGCGTAGCTCGGGACACTGAAGCTTTCTTT
CASSVARDTEAFF
>many|TRBD2|TRBJ2-4|TRBV20-1
TGCAGCGTGACGGGGAGGGACGTCATTCAGTACTTC
CSVTGRDVIQYF
>many|NA|TRBJ2-5|TRBV12-3/TRBV12-4
TGTGCCAGCAGTTTAGCTCCGTACGGCGGGGAGACCCAGTACTTC
CASSLAPYGGETQYF
>NA|NA|TRBJ2-5|TRBV7-2
TGTGCCAGCAGCTTAGACATATACCAAGAGACCCAGTACTTC
CASSLDIYQETQYF
>many|NA|TRBJ2-7|TRBV3-1
TGTGCCAGCAGCCAGAACCGCTTAGGCGAGCAGTACTTC
CASSQNRLGEQYF
>many|NA|TRBJ2-1|TRBV15
TGTGCCACCAGCAGACTCGGGAATGGTTATGAGCAGTTCTTC
CATSRLGNGYEQFF
>many|TRBD2|TRBJ2-1|TRBV12-3/TRBV12-4
TGCGCCAGCAGTTACCTAGCGGGAGGGCCCGACAATGAGCAGTTCTTC
CASSYLAGGPDNEQFF
>many|TRBD2|TRBJ2-5|TRBV5-1
TGCGCCAGCAGCCAAAGACTAGCGGGAGACCAAGAGACCCAGTACTTC
CASSQRLAGDQETQYF
>NA|NA|TRBJ2-3|TRBV20-1
TGCAGTGCTAACGTCGGCGGGGTTAGCACAGATACGCAGTATTTT
CSANVGGVSTDTQYF
>NA|NA|TRBJ2-3|TRBV7-2
TGTGCCAGCACCCGAGGACTTTCCACAGATACGCAGTATTTT
CASTRGLSTDTQYF